The clone carrying this T cell receptor (beta chain) was recorded many times. This sample's TCRbeta library carried unique molecular identifier barcodes. Each CDR3 protein is one row after TCRdb ran MiXCR on the PCR reads. The sample contains approximately 640,000 distinct CDR3 sequences, roughly 17% of which appear only once. This record belongs to a study of T-cell reconstitution after alpha-beta-depleted transplantation in children. Trimming pared 3 bases from V and 0 bases from J, leaving 9 bases between. The CDR3 covers 13 residues. The V gene's germline CDR1 is DFQATT and CDR2 SNEGSKA (reference sequence).

This receptor was obtained from a human donor who donated a stem cell graft to a child with acute myeloid leukemia. Source: PBMCs from the stem cell graft donor, taken from the stem cell graft. The gene calls are TRBV20-1 and TRBJ2-7, with D unresolved. The chain's CDR3 is CSARSRYSYEQYF. The CDR3 region has the DNA TGCAGTGCTAGGAGCCGGTACTCCTACGAGCAGTACTTC.